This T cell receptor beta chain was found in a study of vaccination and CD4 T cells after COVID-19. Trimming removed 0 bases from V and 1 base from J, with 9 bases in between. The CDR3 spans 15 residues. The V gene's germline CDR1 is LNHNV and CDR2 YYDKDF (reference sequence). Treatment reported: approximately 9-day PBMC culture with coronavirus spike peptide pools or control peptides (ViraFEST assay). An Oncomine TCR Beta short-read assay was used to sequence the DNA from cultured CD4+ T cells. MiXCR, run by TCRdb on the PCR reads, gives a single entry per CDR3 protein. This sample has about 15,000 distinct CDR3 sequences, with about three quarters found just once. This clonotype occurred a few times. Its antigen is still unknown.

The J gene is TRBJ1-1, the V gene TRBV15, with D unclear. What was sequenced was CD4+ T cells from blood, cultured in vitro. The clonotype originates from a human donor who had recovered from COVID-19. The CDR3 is CATSRDRQGNTEAFF. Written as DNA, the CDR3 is TGTGCCACCAGCAGAGATAGGCAAGGGAACACTGAAGCTTTCTTT.